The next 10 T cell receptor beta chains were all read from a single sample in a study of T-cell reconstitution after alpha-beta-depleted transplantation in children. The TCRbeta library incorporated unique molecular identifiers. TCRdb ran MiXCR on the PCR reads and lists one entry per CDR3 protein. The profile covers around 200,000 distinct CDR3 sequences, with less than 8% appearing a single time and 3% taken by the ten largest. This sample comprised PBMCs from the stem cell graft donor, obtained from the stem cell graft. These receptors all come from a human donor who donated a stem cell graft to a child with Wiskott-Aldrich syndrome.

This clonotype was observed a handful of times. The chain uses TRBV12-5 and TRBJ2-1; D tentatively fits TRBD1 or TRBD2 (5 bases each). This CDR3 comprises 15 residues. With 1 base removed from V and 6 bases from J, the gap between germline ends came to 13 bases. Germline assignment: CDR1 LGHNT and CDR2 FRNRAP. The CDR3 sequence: CASGLAGGRGNEQFF. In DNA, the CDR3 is TGTGCTAGTGGTTTGGCTGGGGGTCGTGGCAATGAGCAGTTCTTC.

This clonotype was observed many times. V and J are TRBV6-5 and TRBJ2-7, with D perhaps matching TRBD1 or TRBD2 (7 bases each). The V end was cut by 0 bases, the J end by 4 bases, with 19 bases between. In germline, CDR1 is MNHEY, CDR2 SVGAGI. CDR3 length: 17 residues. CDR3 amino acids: CASSYSGPGGAGYEQYF. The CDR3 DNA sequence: TGTGCCAGCAGTTACTCGGGGCCAGGGGGGGCAGGTTACGAGCAGTACTTC.

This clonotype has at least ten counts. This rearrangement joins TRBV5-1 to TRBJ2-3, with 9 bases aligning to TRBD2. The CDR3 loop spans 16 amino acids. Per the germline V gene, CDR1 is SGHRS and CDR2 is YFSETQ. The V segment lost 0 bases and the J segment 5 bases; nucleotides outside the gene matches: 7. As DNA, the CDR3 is TGCGCCAGCAGCTTGGGACTAGCGGACTCTTTAGATACGCAGTATTTT. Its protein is CASSLGLADSLDTQYF.

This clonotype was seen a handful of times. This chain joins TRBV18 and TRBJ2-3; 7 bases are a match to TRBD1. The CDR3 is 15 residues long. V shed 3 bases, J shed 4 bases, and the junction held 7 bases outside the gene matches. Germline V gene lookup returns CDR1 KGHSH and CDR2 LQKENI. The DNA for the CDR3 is TGTGCCAGCTCACCCCGACAGGGCCGCGCAGATACGCAGTATTTT. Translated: CASSPRQGRADTQYF.

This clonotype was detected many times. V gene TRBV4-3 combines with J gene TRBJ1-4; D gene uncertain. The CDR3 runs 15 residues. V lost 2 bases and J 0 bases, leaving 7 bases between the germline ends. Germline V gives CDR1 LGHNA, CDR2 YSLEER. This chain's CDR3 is CASSQQIATNEKLFF. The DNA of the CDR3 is TGCGCCAGCAGCCAACAGATAGCAACTAATGAAAAACTGTTTTTT.

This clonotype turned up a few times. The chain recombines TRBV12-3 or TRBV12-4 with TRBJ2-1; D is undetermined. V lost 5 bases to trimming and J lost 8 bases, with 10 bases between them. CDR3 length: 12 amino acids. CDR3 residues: CASSPHSYEQFF. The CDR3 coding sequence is TGTGCCAGCAGTCCCCACTCGTATGAGCAGTTCTTC.

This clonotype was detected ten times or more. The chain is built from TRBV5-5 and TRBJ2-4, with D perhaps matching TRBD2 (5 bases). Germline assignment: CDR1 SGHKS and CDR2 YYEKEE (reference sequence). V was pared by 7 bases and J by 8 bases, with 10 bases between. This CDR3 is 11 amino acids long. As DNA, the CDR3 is TGTGCCAGCGGGAGCAGTCACATTCAGTACTTC. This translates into CASGSSHIQYF.

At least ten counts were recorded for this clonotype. CDR3 bases: TGTGCCAGCAGTTACTGGGCAGCCCACACCAACAATGAGCAGTTCTTC. Encoded protein: CASSYWAAHTNNEQFF. The chain carries TRBV6-5 and TRBJ2-1; D uncertain. V was shortened by 1 base and J by 5 bases, with 15 bases between the two germline ends. In germline, CDR1 is MNHEY, CDR2 SVGAGI. The CDR3 has 16 residues.

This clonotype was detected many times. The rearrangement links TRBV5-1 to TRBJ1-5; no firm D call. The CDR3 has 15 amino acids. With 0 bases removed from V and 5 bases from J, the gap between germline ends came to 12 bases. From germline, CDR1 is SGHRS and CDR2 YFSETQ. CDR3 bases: TGCGCCAGCAGCTTGGGCCAGGTGGGAGATCAGCCCCAGCATTTT. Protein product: CASSLGQVGDQPQHF.

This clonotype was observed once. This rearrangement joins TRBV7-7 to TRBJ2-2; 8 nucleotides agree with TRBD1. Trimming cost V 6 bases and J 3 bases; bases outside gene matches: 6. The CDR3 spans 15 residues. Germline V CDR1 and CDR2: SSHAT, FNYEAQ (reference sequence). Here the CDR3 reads CASRRTTGDTGELFF. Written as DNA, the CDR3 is TGTGCCAGCAGACGAACGACAGGGGACACCGGGGAGCTGTTTTTT.